The present TCR beta chain was sequenced within a study of blood T cell repertoires in COVID-19. Study overall: Donors in the United States, Italy and Spain gave samples during acute or convalescent COVID-19.

Trimming removed 1 base from V and 2 bases from J, with 11 bases in between. Looked up from germline, CDR1 is SEHNR and CDR2 is FQNEAQ (reference sequence). This CDR3 has 16 residues. Original processing notes: Estimation of nucleated cell counts relied on the amplification of reference gene primers. Libraries were prepared by immunoSEQ multiplex PCR; TCRdb keeps only in-frame clonotypes and omits some of them. For V, J and clone size, that table is used; D and trimming come from the DNA. This sample has about 290,000 clones, with just under 90% found just once. Followed longitudinally, the Seattle patients had been enrolled during active infection.

This clonotype originated in a woman between 25 and 40 years old with COVID-19, enrolled during active disease. The chain carries TRBV7-9 and TRBJ2-2; unclear D gene. The source material was peripheral blood. This CDR3 reads CASSLVPGPNTGELFF. CDR3 in DNA: TGTGCCAGCAGCTTAGTCCCAGGCCCTAACACCGGGGAGCTGTTTTTT.